This passage covers 23 T cell receptor beta chains from one sample sequenced in a study of blood T cell repertoires in COVID-19. This table comes from immunoSEQ multiplex PCR, and its TCRdb copy is limited to in-frame clones, with some not included. Of 190,000 or so clones in the sample, approximately 80% are singletons; the top ten hold 6.5% to 7%. The source material was peripheral blood. The receptor set was obtained from a human donor with acute or convalescent COVID-19. The donor label of this sample is uncertain.

The chain uses TRBV9 and TRBJ2-1, with TRBD2 identical over 11 bases. The CDR3 runs 16 residues. Losses at the gene ends were 6 bases for V and 2 bases for J; bases not matched to a gene: 7. From germline, CDR1 is SGDLS and CDR2 YYNGEE. In nucleotides, the CDR3 is TGTGCCAGCACCCCACTAGCGGGAGCAACCTACAATGAGCAGTTCTTC. Protein sequence: CASTPLAGATYNEQFF.

The CDR3 loop reads CASSLMGRNTEAFF. DNA for the CDR3: TGTGCCAGCAGCTTAATGGGCAGGAACACTGAAGCTTTCTTT. The rearrangement links TRBV11-1 to TRBJ1-1; no clear D gene. The germline V and J ends were trimmed by 2 bases and 1 base, with 8 bases remaining between them. This CDR3 spans 14 amino acids. Germline CDR1 and CDR2: SGHAT and FQDESV (reference sequence).

The CDR3 here is CASSYREAGDTQYF. The CDR3 DNA is TGTGCCAGCAGTTACCGGGAGGCCGGGGATACGCAGTATTTT. The gene calls are TRBV6-5 and TRBJ2-3; TRBD2 aligns across 7 bases. Per germline, CDR1 MNHEY and CDR2 SVGAGI. The CDR3 extends over 14 amino acids. Unmatched junction bases numbered 5, after V lost 2 bases and J lost 6 bases.

This rearrangement joins TRBV30 to TRBJ2-7; TRBD2 matches at 8 bases. Germline loops: CDR1 GTSNPN, CDR2 SVGIG (reference sequence). The V segment lost 5 bases and the J segment 0 bases; nucleotides outside the gene matches: 6. The CDR3 spans 14 residues. The CDR3 loop is CAWAGLASSYEQYF. Here the CDR3 DNA reads TGTGCCTGGGCCGGACTAGCAAGCTCCTACGAGCAGTACTTC.

The chain combines TRBV1 with TRBJ2-2; the D call TRBD2 from the table was never checked on the DNA. TRBV1 is a pseudogene locus. The CDR3 spans 17 residues. DNA for the CDR3: TGCACCAGCAGCCAGTCTCGACTAGCGTATCACACCGGGGAGCTGTTTTTT. It is translated as CTSSQSRLAYHTGELFF.

The rearrangement uses TRBV3-1 (or the pseudogene TRBV3-2) and TRBJ1-4; 9 positions agree with TRBD1. V gave up 3 bases and J gave up 8 bases; unmatched junction bases: 10. CDR3 length: 16 amino acids. Looked up from germline, CDR1 is LGHDT and CDR2 is YNNKEL (reference sequence). CDR3 sequence reads: CASSQATGTGLEKLFF. CDR3 sequence (DNA): TGTGCCAGCAGCCAGGCGACCGGGACAGGGCTGGAAAAACTGTTTTTT.

V gene TRBV14 combines with J gene TRBJ2-2; maybe TRBD1 (5 bases). V lost 8 bases, J lost 5 bases, and 15 bases lay in between. Germline assignment: CDR1 SGHDN and CDR2 FVKESK. CDR3 length: 14 amino acids. In DNA form, the CDR3 reads TGTGCCAGCTTAGCCCGGCAGGGAACCGGGGAGCTGTTTTTT. Its translation: CASLARQGTGELFF.

The gene calls are TRBV12-3 or TRBV12-4 and TRBJ2-1; D uncertain. This CDR3 region has 10 residues. Trimming left V 3 bases short and J 9 bases short, with 3 bases between. CDR3 amino acids: CASSFGEQFF. DNA of the CDR3: TGTGCCAGCAGTTTCGGTGAGCAGTTCTTC.

The rearrangement links TRBV19 to TRBJ1-2, with D maybe TRBD1 (6 bases). Germline lookup yields CDR1 LNHDA and CDR2 SQIVND (reference sequence). V lost 4 bases and J lost 2, with 11 bases in between. This CDR3 has 14 amino acids. The CDR3 nucleotides are TGTGCCAGTAGTAGGGACACGTTCAACTATGGCTACACCTTC. Translating it yields CASSRDTFNYGYTF.

The rearrangement joins TRBV3-1 (or the pseudogene TRBV3-2) to TRBJ2-1, with 7 bases matching TRBD2. This CDR3 is 17 amino acids long. CDR1 is LGHDT, CDR2 YNNKEL, per germline (reference sequence). After removal of 4 bases from V and 7 bases from J, the junction contained 16 bases not matched to a gene. The CDR3 region is CASSPPGGAGVCNEQFF. The CDR3 DNA is TGTGCCAGCAGCCCCCCCGGTGGCGCGGGAGTTTGTAATGAGCAGTTCTTC.

The V and J genes are TRBV29-1 and TRBJ2-7, with TRBD2 identical over 10 bases. Unmatched junction bases numbered 3, after V lost 3 bases and J lost 4 bases. The length of the CDR3 is 13 residues. Germline V gives CDR1 SQVTM, CDR2 ANQGSEA. CDR3 coding DNA: TGCAGCGTTGAGGCTAGCGGGAGTTACGAGCAGTACTTC. Translated: CSVEASGSYEQYF.

This chain uses TRBV3-1 (or the pseudogene TRBV3-2) with TRBJ1-6; the D is unclear. The V gene's germline CDR1 is LGHDT and CDR2 YNNKEL (reference sequence). The CDR3 has 14 residues. The V end lost 3 bases, the J end lost 4 bases, and 7 bases lay between the germline ends. CDR3 sequence: CASSQGTYNSPLHF. DNA of the CDR3: TGTGCCAGCAGCCAGGGCACGTATAATTCACCCCTCCACTTT.

This chain uses TRBV30 with TRBJ2-2; 7 bases agree with TRBD2. The CDR3 is 15 residues long. After removal of 2 bases from V and 5 bases from J, the junction contained 8 bases not matched to a gene. Germline lookup yields CDR1 GTSNPN and CDR2 SVGIG (reference sequence). In DNA, the CDR3 is TGTGCCTGGAGTTTTGCGGGAGTTAGTACCGGGGAGCTGTTTTTT. Amino acid sequence: CAWSFAGVSTGELFF.

The CDR3 is CATSRDQTVQETQYF. The DNA for the CDR3 is TGTGCCACCAGCAGAGATCAGACAGTCCAAGAGACCCAGTACTTC. V usage is TRBV15 and J usage is TRBJ2-5; weak D call: TRBD1 (5 bases). Germline V gene sequence: CDR1 LNHNV, CDR2 YYDKDF (reference sequence). This CDR3 region has 15 residues. V lost 0 bases and J lost 1, with 9 bases in between.

The chain is built from TRBV11-2 and TRBJ2-7, with 7 bases identical to TRBD1. Germline lookup yields CDR1 SGHAT and CDR2 FQNNGV. The ends lost 5 bases at V and 3 bases at J; junction bases unmatched: 7. The CDR3 is 14 residues long. The DNA of the CDR3 is TGTGCCAGCAGCCGACAGGGTGGCGTCTACGAGCAGTACTTC. It translates to CASSRQGGVYEQYF.

The CDR3 bases are TGTGCCAGCAGCCAGACTAGCGGAGCTGTTGTTACGCAGTATTTT. Protein: CASSQTSGAVVTQYF. V is TRBV2 and J is TRBJ2-3, with 9 bases matching TRBD2. The CDR3 length is 15 residues. Germline V gene lookup returns CDR1 SNHLY and CDR2 FYNNEI. The ends lost 6 bases at V and 8 bases at J; junction bases unmatched: 12.

This clone was seen a handful of times. The V gene is TRBV4-2, the J gene TRBJ1-5; 7 nucleotides line up with TRBD1. Germline CDR1 reads LGHNA; CDR2 reads YNFKEQ. The CDR3 covers 16 residues. Trimming cost V 0 bases and J 6 bases; bases outside gene matches: 8. The chain's CDR3 is CASSQDRIGGRQPQHF. CDR3 in DNA: TGTGCCAGCAGCCAAGATCGGATAGGGGGCCGTCAGCCCCAGCATTTT.

The chain combines TRBV18 with TRBJ1-4, with D unclear. The CDR3 sequence is 13 residues long. Germline-derived CDR1 and CDR2 are KGHSH and LQKENI. Trimming left V 3 bases short and J 7 bases short, with 9 bases between. The CDR3 reads CASSPGAIEKLFF. CDR3 DNA: TGTGCCAGCTCACCGGGCGCAATTGAAAAACTGTTTTTT.

The J gene is TRBJ1-1, the V gene TRBV28, with unresolved D. Germline loops: CDR1 MDHEN, CDR2 SYDVKM. Trimming removed 7 bases from V and 1 base from J, with 7 bases in between. The CDR3 totals 12 residues. The chain's CDR3 is CASKEGNTEAFF. For the CDR3, the DNA is TGTGCCAGCAAAGAGGGGAACACTGAAGCTTTCTTT.

The rearrangement joins TRBV3-1 (or the pseudogene TRBV3-2) to TRBJ2-7; 8 bases fit TRBD1. Trimming removed 6 bases from V and 10 bases from J; junction bases left unmatched: 8. The CDR3 contains 12 residues. CDR1 LGHDT and CDR2 YNNKEL come from the germline V gene (reference sequence). The CDR3 reads CASSLQGADQYF. Here the CDR3 DNA reads TGTGCCAGCAGTCTCCAGGGGGCAGATCAGTACTTC.

The gene calls are TRBV18 and TRBJ2-7; 7 nucleotides agree with TRBD1. This CDR3 comprises 14 residues. The V segment lost 2 bases and the J segment 0 bases; nucleotides outside the gene matches: 1. Germline V gene sequence: CDR1 KGHSH, CDR2 LQKENI. CDR3 loop: CASSPDRVSYEQYF. CDR3 sequence (DNA): TGTGCCAGCTCACCAGACAGGGTCTCCTACGAGCAGTACTTC.

This clone appeared a single time. The chain employs TRBV5-1 and TRBJ2-1; D might be TRBD2 (5 bases). Per the germline V gene, CDR1 is SGHRS and CDR2 is YFSETQ. V was clipped by 4 bases and J by 6 bases, with 11 bases between them. CDR3 length: 13 residues. The CDR3 reads CASSLGLGNEQFF. DNA for the CDR3: TGCGCCAGCAGCCTAGGACTTGGCAATGAGCAGTTCTTC.

This clone has only one observation. CDR3 DNA sequence: TGTGCCTGGATTTGGGGAGGCAGCACTGAAGCTTTCTTT. This translates into CAWIWGGSTEAFF. V gene TRBV30 combines with J gene TRBJ1-1; D is ambiguous. The CDR3 has 13 amino acids. The ends were cut back, 4 bases at V and 4 bases at J, with 13 bases in the middle. Germline V gene sequence: CDR1 GTSNPN, CDR2 SVGIG (reference sequence).